This TCR beta chain was identified in a study of Graves' ophthalmopathy and Graves' hyperthyroidism. Points from the study as a whole: The 13-signature model separated ophthalmopathy from stable hyperthyroidism at roughly 90% sensitivity and roughly 80% specificity. Sensitivity reached more than 70% and specificity around 76% when the model predicted ophthalmopathy progression. Also, most clonotypes expanded in the thyroid above 0.001 frequency appeared in blood.

Transcripts of RNA were the source for amplifying TCR beta CDR3 regions. After a first-round RT-PCR with HTBI primers, a second-round multiplex PCR was run. One entry per CDR3 protein results from TCRdb running MiXCR on the multiplex PCR reads. The sample records some 150,000 distinct CDR3 sequences, 39% being singletons. Between the trimmed V and J ends, which lost 6 bases and 0 bases, there was a span of 17 bases. The CDR3 spans 17 residues. Germline CDR1 is MDHEN and CDR2 is SYDVKM. This clonotype showed up many times. Its antigen is still unknown. The sequencing sample was made of peripheral blood. This TCR was sampled from a man between 25 and 39 years old with Graves' ophthalmopathy. V gene TRBV28 combines with J gene TRBJ2-2; D gene unclear. CDR3 nucleotide sequence: TGTGCCAGCAGCAATTGGACGGCGATCCCGAACACCGGGGAGCTGTTTTTT. This gives the protein CASSNWTAIPNTGELFF.